These 9 T cell receptor beta chains were sequenced from one sample in a study of radiotherapy plus CTLA-4 blockade in lung cancer. TCRdb's table, derived via immunoSEQ multiplex PCR, lists solely in-frame clones and lacks some. The data contain about 41,000 clones, around 69% of them singletons. The input for sequencing was peripheral blood, taken from a patient treated with radiotherapy plus ipilimumab. The receptors here all came from a human donor with non-small cell lung cancer who had stable disease on radiotherapy plus ipilimumab.

This chain joins TRBV5-1 and TRBJ1-2; D ambiguous. CDR1 SGHRS and CDR2 YFSETQ come from the germline V gene. The CDR3 totals 13 residues. The germline V and J ends were trimmed by 4 bases and 0 bases, with 7 bases remaining between them. This CDR3 is CASSSTANYGYTF. CDR3 DNA: TGCGCCAGCAGCAGCACCGCTAACTATGGCTACACCTTC.

The V gene is TRBV30, the J gene TRBJ1-1, with 10 bases fitting TRBD1. This CDR3 has 16 residues. The junction had 6 bases not matched to a gene; V was cut back by 0 bases and J by 2 bases. Germline V gene sequence: CDR1 GTSNPN, CDR2 SVGIG (reference sequence). DNA for the CDR3: TGTGCCTGGAGTGTACGGACAGGGGGGGGCAACACTGAAGCTTTCTTT. Protein product: CAWSVRTGGGNTEAFF.

J is TRBJ1-5 and V is TRBV4-1, with D hard to call. Germline V gene data show CDR1 as MGHRA and CDR2 as YSYEKL. CDR3 length: 16 residues. V dropped 0 bases and J dropped 7 bases, with 16 bases sitting between them. CDR3 sequence reads: CASSQDQTLGIQPQHF. CDR3 DNA sequence: TGCGCCAGCAGCCAAGATCAGACCCTGGGGATCCAGCCCCAGCATTTT.

This chain joins TRBV7-9 and TRBJ1-4; D gene unclear. With 0 bases removed from V and 5 bases from J, the gap between germline ends came to 10 bases. Germline values: CDR1 SEHNR, CDR2 FQNEAQ (reference sequence). This CDR3 is 15 amino acids long. The CDR3: CASSLAAGNNEKLFF. CDR3 sequence (DNA): TGTGCCAGCAGCTTAGCGGCGGGAAACAATGAAAAACTGTTTTTT.

This clone was picked up a small number of times. The gene calls are TRBV7-2 and TRBJ1-1; the D gene is possibly TRBD1 (5 bases). V was clipped by 1 base and J by 0 bases, with 18 bases between them. The CDR3 runs to 18 residues. Germline lookup yields CDR1 SGHTA and CDR2 FQGNSA. The CDR3 loop reads CASSLESRGLRLNTEAFF. Here the CDR3 DNA reads TGTGCCAGCAGCTTAGAAAGTAGGGGTTTACGGTTGAACACTGAAGCTTTCTTT.

The V call is TRBV6-5, the J call TRBJ1-4; weak D call: TRBD1 (6 bases). With 6 bases removed from V and 8 bases from J, the gap between germline ends came to 16 bases. This CDR3 has 14 amino acids. Germline assignment: CDR1 MNHEY and CDR2 SVGAGI. CDR3 amino acids: CASRPDSRREKLFF. CDR3 DNA sequence: TGTGCCAGCAGGCCGGACAGTCGCCGGGAAAAACTGTTTTTT.

The chain is built from TRBV27 and TRBJ2-3; 7 bases are shared with TRBD1. J lost 1 base, V lost 4 bases, and 8 bases had no gene match. The CDR3 length is 16 residues. Germline lookup yields CDR1 MNHEY and CDR2 SMNVEV (reference sequence). The chain's CDR3 is CASSSITGVGTDTQYF. In DNA, the CDR3 is TGTGCCAGCAGTTCCATAACAGGGGTCGGCACAGATACGCAGTATTTT.

The chain carries TRBV5-1 and TRBJ2-5, with 7 bases aligning to TRBD2. The CDR3 is made up of 13 amino acids. With V trimmed by 5 bases and J by 5 bases, 6 bases remained unmatched. The germline gives CDR1 SGHRS, CDR2 YFSETQ. The CDR3 sequence: CASSPWEGETQYF. The CDR3, as DNA: TGCGCCAGCAGTCCCTGGGAGGGGGAGACCCAGTACTTC.

V and J are TRBV29-1 and TRBJ2-5; TRBD1 matches 7 bases. The CDR3 contains 12 residues. V dropped 5 bases and J dropped 5; count of bases not matched to a gene: 5. From germline, CDR1 is SQVTM and CDR2 ANQGSEA. DNA of the CDR3: TGCAGCGTTAGACAGGGAATGGAGACCCAGTACTTC. It is translated as CSVRQGMETQYF. Full variable domain (rest looked up from reference TRBV29-1 and TRBJ2-5): SAVISQKPSRDICQRGTSLTIQCQVDSQVTMMFWYRQQPGQSLTLIATANQGSEATYESGFVIDKFPISRPNLTFSTLTVSNMSPEDSSIYLCSVRQGMETQYFGPGTRLLVL.